This T cell receptor beta chain was identified in a study of T cell changes during pregnancy in multiple sclerosis. TCRdb's table, derived via immunoSEQ multiplex PCR, lists solely in-frame clones and lacks some. The table records tens of thousands of clones, 80% to 95% of them present only once. The CDR3 loop spans 16 amino acids. Germline V lookup: CDR1 MNHEY, CDR2 SVGAGI. Trimming removed 8 bases from V and 1 base from J, with 18 bases in between. Specimen: peripheral blood, collected before pregnancy. The chain is built from TRBV6-5 and TRBJ1-5; D uncertain. This receptor was taken from a female donor with multiple sclerosis, enrolled in a pregnancy study. The CDR3 loop reads CASSYSRVSSNQPQHF. CDR3 in DNA: TGTGCCAGCTCTTACTCTCGGGTATCCAGCAATCAGCCCCAGCATTTT.